Listed here are 15 T cell receptor beta chains from one sample, sequenced in a study of T cells in localized non-small cell lung cancer. Repertoires were generated with immunoSEQ multiplex PCR, while TCRdb's copy carries only in-frame clones and drops some. There are 4,000 to 4,500 clones in the sample; around two fifths occur only once, and about 5.2% lies in the top ten. The sequences come from lung tumor tissue, collected before any cancer treatment. The origin of the receptors is a woman aged 35 to 69 with stage I lung adenocarcinoma.

V gene TRBV9 combines with J gene TRBJ2-5, with 7 bases aligning to TRBD1. The CDR3 is 15 residues long. The ends lost 1 base at V and 2 bases at J; junction bases unmatched: 5. Per germline, CDR1 SGDLS and CDR2 YYNGEE. CDR3 region: CASSVRGRWQETQYF. DNA for the CDR3: TGTGCCAGCAGCGTAAGGGGGCGCTGGCAAGAGACCCAGTACTTC.

The chain uses TRBV10-2 and TRBJ1-1; D unclear. The CDR3 spans 15 residues. The germline gives CDR1 WSHSY, CDR2 SAAADI. The germline V and J ends were trimmed by 7 bases and 11 bases, with 26 bases remaining between them. The CDR3 reads CASIVWSLRRPCAFF. In DNA, the CDR3 is TGCGCCAGCATAGTCTGGTCGCTTCGGCGACCGTGCGCTTTCTTT.

This clone was seen more than once but under ten times. The chain is built from TRBV11-3 and TRBJ2-1; 8 bases are a match to TRBD1. Germline CDR1 and CDR2: SGHNT and YENEEA. The CDR3 spans 15 residues. The ends lost 5 bases at V and 7 bases at J; junction bases unmatched: 10. Here the CDR3 DNA reads TGTGCCAGCAGCCCATGGAGGACAGGGTTGAATGAGCAGTTCTTC. This codes for CASSPWRTGLNEQFF. The variable domain in full, completed from reference TRBV11-3 and TRBJ2-1, reads EAGVVQSPRYKIIEKKQPVAFWCNPISGHNTLYWYLQNLGQGPELLIRYENEEAVDDSQLPKDRFSAERLKGVDSTLKIQPAELGDSAVYLCASSPWRTGLNEQFFGPGTRLTVL.

The V call is TRBV28, the J call TRBJ2-7; 8 bases are a match to TRBD1. CDR3 size: 14 residues. The ends lost 8 bases at V and 4 bases at J; junction bases unmatched: 10. CDR1 is MDHEN and CDR2 is SYDVKM in the germline V gene. The chain's CDR3 is CASRRGQFAYEQYF. CDR3 DNA sequence: TGTGCCAGCCGCAGGGGGCAATTTGCATACGAGCAGTACTTC.

The chain links TRBV30 to TRBJ1-5; D gene unclear. The CDR3 has 13 residues. From germline, CDR1 is GTSNPN and CDR2 SVGIG (reference sequence). Trimming removed 4 bases at V and 4 bases at J, with 11 bases between. The CDR3 bases are TGTGCCTGGAATTACGGCGATAATCAGCCCCAGCATTTT. Translating it yields CAWNYGDNQPQHF. The full variable domain, with the rest looked up from reference TRBV30 and TRBJ1-5, is SQTIHQWPATLVQPVGSPLSLECTVEGTSNPNLYWYRQAAGRGLQLLFYSVGIGQISSEVPQNLSASRPQDRQFILSSKKLLLSDSGFYLCAWNYGDNQPQHFGDGTRLSIL.

This clone came up a few times. CDR3 sequence (DNA): TGTGCCAGCAGTTACCCCGAGGGGTTGGATGGCTACACCTTC. Its protein is CASSYPEGLDGYTF. V gene TRBV6-8 combines with J gene TRBJ1-2; a weak D match, TRBD1 (5 bases). There are 14 residues in the CDR3. Trimming took off 2 bases at V and 6 bases at J, with 13 bases between the two ends. Germline loops: CDR1 MNHGY, CDR2 SAAAGT.

The chain uses TRBV18 and TRBJ2-1; perhaps TRBD1 as D (6 bases). The CDR3 is 16 residues long. Germline V CDR1 and CDR2: KGHSH, LQKENI. Trimming took off 0 bases at V and 3 bases at J, with 12 bases between the two ends. The CDR3 DNA follows: TGTGCCAGCTCACCACCGAGCCGGACAGACTACAATGAGCAGTTCTTC. This gives the protein CASSPPSRTDYNEQFF. The variable domain in full, completed from reference TRBV18 and TRBJ2-1, reads NAGVMQNPRHLVRRRGQEARLRCSPMKGHSHVYWYRQLPEEGLKFMVYLQKENIIDESGMPKERFSAEFPKEGPSILRIQQVVRGDSAAYFCASSPPSRTDYNEQFFGPGTRLTVL.

The CDR3 loop is CASSYSTGTGGGEQYF. Here the CDR3 DNA reads TGTGCCAGCAGTTACTCGACTGGGACAGGGGGCGGCGAGCAGTACTTC. The rearrangement links TRBV6-8 to TRBJ2-7, with 12 bases aligning to TRBD1. V was pared by 0 bases and J by 6 bases, with 6 bases of the junction left unmatched. This CDR3 spans 16 amino acids. Germline V gene sequence: CDR1 MNHGY, CDR2 SAAAGT.

This chain's CDR3 is CASSVQGGEQFF. The CDR3 bases are TGTGCCAGCTCCGTACAGGGCGGTGAGCAGTTCTTC. V is TRBV18 and J is TRBJ2-1; D possibly corresponds to TRBD1 (6 bases). This CDR3 is built from 12 residues. Germline assignment: CDR1 KGHSH and CDR2 LQKENI. V was shortened by 6 bases and J by 9 bases, with 12 bases between the two germline ends.

By sample share, this clone is medium-sized. The gene calls are TRBV11-3 and TRBJ2-1; TRBD1 or TRBD2 may be the D gene (6 bases each). The V end was cut by 0 bases, the J end by 14 bases, with 20 bases between. This CDR3 spans 15 amino acids. Germline V gene sequence: CDR1 SGHNT, CDR2 YENEEA. This CDR3 is CASSLDRGRAKSKFF. CDR3 nucleotides: TGTGCCAGCAGCTTAGATCGGGGGCGGGCCAAGAGCAAGTTCTTC.

The CDR3 DNA follows: TGTGCCACCTCTCCGGTGAGGGGGGGACTCTACGAGCAGTACTTC. Translation: CATSPVRGGLYEQYF. This chain uses TRBV19 with TRBJ2-7; perhaps TRBD2 as D (7 bases). Trimming left V 10 bases short and J 3 bases short, with 22 bases between. This CDR3 spans 15 amino acids. Germline V gene data show CDR1 as LNHDA and CDR2 as SQIVND (reference sequence). The variable domain in full, with the rest retrieved from reference TRBV19 and TRBJ2-7, is DGGITQSPKYLFRKEGQNVTLSCEQNLNHDAMYWYRQDPGQGLRLIYYSQIVNDFQKGDIAEGYSVSREKKESFPLTVTSAQKNPTAFYLCATSPVRGGLYEQYFGPGTRLTVT.

The rearrangement joins TRBV28 to TRBJ1-1; 7 bases match TRBD1. The CDR3 sequence is 15 residues long. V was clipped by 7 bases and J by 4 bases; unmatched bases: 12. CDR1 and CDR2 from the germline V gene are MDHEN and SYDVKM. CDR3 loop: CASITGQEGFTEAFF. In DNA, the CDR3 is TGTGCCAGCATCACCGGACAGGAGGGGTTCACTGAAGCTTTCTTT.

The rearrangement uses TRBV9 and TRBJ2-5, with TRBD1 as a possible D gene (6 bases). Germline CDR1 and CDR2: SGDLS and YYNGEE. V was shortened by 5 bases and J by 0 bases, with 14 bases between the two germline ends. CDR3 length: 15 residues. In DNA form, the CDR3 reads TGTGCCAGCAGTGATCAGGGGCTGTACCAAGAGACCCAGTACTTC. It yields the protein CASSDQGLYQETQYF.

V usage is TRBV18 and J usage is TRBJ2-2; 7 bases agree with TRBD1. The CDR3 runs to 14 residues. Trimming cost V 5 bases and J 7 bases; bases outside gene matches: 7. Per germline, CDR1 KGHSH and CDR2 LQKENI. The CDR3 is CASSTDRVSGELFF. CDR3 coding DNA: TGTGCCAGCTCAACTGACAGGGTGAGCGGGGAGCTGTTTTTT.

There are a few counts of this clone. The chain employs TRBV6-8 and TRBJ1-2; tentatively, D is TRBD1 (5 bases). Trimming left V 6 bases short and J 7 bases short, with 15 bases between. From germline, CDR1 is MNHGY and CDR2 SAAAGT. The CDR3 length is 13 residues. In DNA form, the CDR3 reads TGTGCCAGCAGAACCGGGACCCCAACTGGCTACACCTTC. Amino acids: CASRTGTPTGYTF.